The source of this T cell receptor beta chain is a study of blood T cell repertoires in COVID-19. Turning to the study itself: Sites in the United States, Italy and Spain provided acute and convalescent COVID-19 samples. Nucleic acid was either cDNA or gDNA, and it came from T cells, B-cell-depleted T cells, or PBMCs.

Source study methods: The assay estimated nucleated cells by amplifying reference gene primers. Generated by immunoSEQ multiplex PCR, the TCRdb table keeps only in-frame clones and is missing some. V and J calls and clone size are as listed in that table; D and trimming were resolved from the DNA. The data contain about 140,000 clones, approximately 80% of them seen just once; the ten biggest clones take up approximately 17%. This CDR3 is built from 17 residues. J lost 0 bases, V lost 5 bases, and 9 bases had no gene match. Germline V gene lookup returns CDR1 LGHDT and CDR2 YNNKEL (reference sequence).

What was sequenced was peripheral blood. This TCR was recovered from a middle-aged man with acute or convalescent COVID-19. The chain combines TRBV3-1 (or the pseudogene TRBV3-2) with TRBJ1-4; 7 nucleotides agree with TRBD1. CDR3 protein: CASSKYAGGPTNEKLFF. The CDR3 coding sequence is TGTGCCAGCAGCAAGTATGCAGGGGGACCAACTAATGAAAAACTGTTTTTT.